This T cell receptor beta chain derives from a study of T cell responses to AZD1222 COVID-19 vaccine. The study, taken as a whole, reports: Unmutated variant regions reportedly attract nearly half of all spike-specific TCRs. Baseline seropositivity characterized only 5 or 6 AZD1222 recipients.

As for this clone: The antigen is undetermined.

Sequencing was performed with immunoSEQ multiplex PCR; in TCRdb, only in-frame clones are kept and a portion is missing. The sample contains about 140,000 clones, 90% to 95% of which appear only once. Germline loops: CDR1 SGHDT, CDR2 YYEEEE. This CDR3 comprises 12 residues. The V end was cut by 1 base, the J end by 5 bases, with 6 bases between. This sequence originates from an adult in good health. The starting material was peripheral blood, obtained on day 0 of AZD1222 vaccination. The genes are TRBV5-6 and TRBJ1-2; D unclear. The CDR3, as DNA: TGTGCCAGCAGCTTGACCGAGTATGGCTACACCTTC. Protein product: CASSLTEYGYTF. Supplemented by reference TRBV5-6 and TRBJ1-2, the full variable domain reads DAGVTQSPTHLIKTRGQQVTLRCSPKSGHDTVSWYQQALGQGPQFIFQYYEEEERQRGNFPDRFSGHQFPNYSSELNVNALLLGDSALYLCASSLTEYGYTFGSGTRLTVV.